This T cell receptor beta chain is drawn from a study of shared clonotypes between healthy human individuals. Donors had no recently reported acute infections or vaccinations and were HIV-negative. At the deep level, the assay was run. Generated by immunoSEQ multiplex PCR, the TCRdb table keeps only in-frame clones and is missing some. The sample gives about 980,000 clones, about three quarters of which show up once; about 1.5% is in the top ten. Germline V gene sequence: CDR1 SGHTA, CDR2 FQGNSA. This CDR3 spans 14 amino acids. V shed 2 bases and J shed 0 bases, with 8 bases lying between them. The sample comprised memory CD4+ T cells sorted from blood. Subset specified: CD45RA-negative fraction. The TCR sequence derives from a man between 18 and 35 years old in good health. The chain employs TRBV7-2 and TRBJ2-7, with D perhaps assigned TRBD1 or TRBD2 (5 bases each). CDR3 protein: CASSLTGRSYEQYF. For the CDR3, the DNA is TGTGCCAGCAGCTTAACGGGGCGCTCCTACGAGCAGTACTTC.